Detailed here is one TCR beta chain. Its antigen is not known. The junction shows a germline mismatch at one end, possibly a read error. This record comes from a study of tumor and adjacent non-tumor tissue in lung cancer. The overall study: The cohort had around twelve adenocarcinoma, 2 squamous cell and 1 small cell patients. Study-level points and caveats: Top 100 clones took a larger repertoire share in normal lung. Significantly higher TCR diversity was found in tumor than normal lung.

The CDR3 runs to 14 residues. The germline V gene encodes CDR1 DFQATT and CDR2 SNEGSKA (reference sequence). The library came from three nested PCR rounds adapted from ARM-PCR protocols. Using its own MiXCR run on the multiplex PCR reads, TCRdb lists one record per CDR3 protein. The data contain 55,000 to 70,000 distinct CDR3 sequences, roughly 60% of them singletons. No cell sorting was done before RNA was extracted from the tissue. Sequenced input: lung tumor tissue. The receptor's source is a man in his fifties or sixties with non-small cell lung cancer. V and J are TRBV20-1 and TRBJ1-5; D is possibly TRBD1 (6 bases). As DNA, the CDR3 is TGCAGTACTAGAATGGGGGCTGGGAATCAGGCCCAGCATTTT. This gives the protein CSTRMGAGNQAQHF.